Listed here are 6 T cell receptor beta chains from one sample, sequenced in a study of T cell responses to AZD1222 COVID-19 vaccine. The table came from immunoSEQ multiplex PCR; TCRdb's copy has only in-frame clones and leaves some out. The data contain some 130,000 clones, over 65% of them seen just once; the ten biggest clones take up roughly 3.9%. Specimen: peripheral blood, collected on day 0 of AZD1222 vaccination. Receptors originate from an adult in good health.

The chain recombines TRBV5-1 with TRBJ2-7; 7 nucleotides line up with TRBD1. Trimming cost V 3 bases and J 6 bases; bases outside gene matches: 12. CDR1 SGHRS and CDR2 YFSETQ come from the germline V gene. CDR3 length equals 15 residues. CDR3 region: CASSSRQGVTSEQYF. The CDR3 nucleotides read TGCGCCAGCAGCTCGAGACAGGGAGTGACCAGCGAGCAGTACTTC.

The rearrangement uses TRBV27 and TRBJ1-1, with TRBD1 identical over 8 bases. From germline, CDR1 is MNHEY and CDR2 SMNVEV (reference sequence). This CDR3 spans 11 amino acids. The V segment lost 6 bases and the J segment 8 bases; nucleotides outside the gene matches: 2. As DNA, the CDR3 is TGTGCCAGCAGCACAGGGGGGGAAGCTTTCTTT. Its translation is CASSTGGEAFF.

The J gene is TRBJ2-2, the V gene TRBV5-1; D is tentatively TRBD1 or TRBD2 (5 bases each). Germline values: CDR1 SGHRS, CDR2 YFSETQ. V lost 3 bases and J lost 3, with 9 bases in between. The CDR3 has 14 amino acids. The CDR3 spells CASSWGSYTGELFF. The CDR3 DNA sequence: TGCGCCAGCAGCTGGGGGTCCTACACCGGGGAGCTGTTTTTT. Combining the CDR3 with reference TRBV5-1 and TRBJ2-2 gives the whole variable domain KAGVTQTPRYLIKTRGQQVTLSCSPISGHRSVSWYQQTPGQGLQFLFEYFSETQRNKGNFPGRFSGRQFSNSRSEMNVSTLELGDSALYLCASSWGSYTGELFFGEGSRLTVL.

The chain couples TRBV11-3 to TRBJ2-1, with TRBD2 matching 10 bases. CDR1 and CDR2 from the germline V gene are SGHNT and YENEEA. The CDR3 has 16 amino acids. V shed 1 base and J 5 bases; nucleotides not matched to a gene: 5. CDR3 loop: CASSLVSGGPDNEQFF. The CDR3 DNA follows: TGTGCCAGCAGCTTAGTTAGCGGGGGGCCGGACAATGAGCAGTTCTTC.

This chain connects TRBV25-1 to TRBJ2-1; maybe TRBD1 (5 bases). Trimming left V 4 bases short and J 4 bases short, with 8 bases between. The CDR3 consists of 13 residues. Germline CDR1 and CDR2: MGHDK and SYGVNS. CDR3 region: CASSGSGYNEQFF. The CDR3 DNA is TGTGCCAGCAGTGGTTCAGGGTACAATGAGCAGTTCTTC.

The chain combines TRBV29-1 with TRBJ1-1, with D possibly TRBD1 on 6 matching bases. V was shortened by 6 bases and J by 3 bases, with 11 bases between the two germline ends. The germline CDR1 and CDR2 sequences are SQVTM and ANQGSEA. The CDR3 runs 12 residues. Here the CDR3 reads CSVSRGDTEAFF. CDR3 DNA: TGCAGCGTCTCTAGGGGGGACACTGAAGCTTTCTTT.